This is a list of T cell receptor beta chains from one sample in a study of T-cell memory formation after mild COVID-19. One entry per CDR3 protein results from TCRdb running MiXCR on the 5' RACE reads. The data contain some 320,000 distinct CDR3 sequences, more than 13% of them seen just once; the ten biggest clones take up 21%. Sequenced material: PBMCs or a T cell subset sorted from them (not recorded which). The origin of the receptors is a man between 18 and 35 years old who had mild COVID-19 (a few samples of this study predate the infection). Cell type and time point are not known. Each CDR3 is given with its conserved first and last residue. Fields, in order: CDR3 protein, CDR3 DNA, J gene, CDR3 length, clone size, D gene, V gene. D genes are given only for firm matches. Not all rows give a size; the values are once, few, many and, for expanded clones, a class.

CSARVTVVTDTQYF,TGCAGTGCTAGAGTGACGGTGGTTACAGATACGCAGTATTTT,TRBJ2-3,14,few,.,TRBV20-1
CASQFEPGVAKNIQYF,TGTGCCAGTCAGTTCGAGCCCGGGGTAGCCAAAAACATTCAGTACTTC,TRBJ2-4,16,few,.,TRBV19
CSALPGQGTLHTQYF,TGCAGTGCTTTGCCGGGACAGGGGACGTTGCATACGCAGTATTTT,TRBJ2-3,15,.,TRBD1,TRBV20-1
CASSLATAAETEAFF,TGTGCCAGCAGCTTAGCCACAGCCGCCGAAACTGAAGCTTTCTTT,TRBJ1-1,15,.,.,TRBV7-2
CASSSPERYEQYF,TGTGCCAGCAGCTCCCCGGAGCGGTACGAGCAGTACTTC,TRBJ2-7,13,few,.,TRBV7-6
CASSPSTGRYGYTF,TGCGCCAGCAGCCCATCGACAGGGCGCTATGGCTACACCTTC,TRBJ1-2,14,.,TRBD1,TRBV5-1
CASSVGLAGPRGEQYF,TGTGCCAGCAGCGTCGGACTAGCGGGGCCCCGGGGCGAGCAGTACTTC,TRBJ2-7,16,.,TRBD2,TRBV5-6
CASSPETGGVEETQYF,TGCGCCAGCAGCCCGGAGACAGGGGGCGTTGAAGAGACCCAGTACTTC,TRBJ2-5,16,few,TRBD1,TRBV5-1
CASSVIPQDTEAFF,TGTGCCAGCAGCGTAATTCCCCAGGACACTGAAGCTTTCTTT,TRBJ1-1,14,many,.,TRBV9
CSAREGRGVSWDEQFF,TGCAGTGCTAGAGAGGGGAGGGGGGTCTCCTGGGATGAGCAGTTCTTC,TRBJ2-1,16,many,.,TRBV20-1
CASSSLLKYTDTQYF,TGTGCCAGCAGTTCCCTACTGAAGTACACAGATACGCAGTATTTT,TRBJ2-3,15,.,.,TRBV28
CATSDWALGETQYF,TGTGCCACCAGTGATTGGGCCCTGGGGGAGACCCAGTACTTC,TRBJ2-5,14,.,.,TRBV24-1
CASSLEGGEQYF,TGCGCCAGCAGCTTAGAAGGGGGGGAGCAGTACTTC,TRBJ2-7,12,.,.,TRBV4-1
CASSLETMNTEAFF,TGTGCCAGCAGTTTAGAAACCATGAACACTGAAGCTTTCTTT,TRBJ1-1,14,few,.,TRBV12-3/TRBV12-4
CASNRDRGSDSPLHF,TGTGCCAGCAACCGGGACAGGGGGTCGGATTCACCCCTCCACTTT,TRBJ1-6,15,.,TRBD1,TRBV7-2
CSARSHEPHVRGRSTDTQYF,TGCAGTGCTAGGTCGCACGAGCCGCATGTCCGCGGGAGGAGCACAGATACGCAGTATTTT,TRBJ2-3,20,few,TRBD2,TRBV20-1
CASSQGPYSGANVLTF,TGTGCCAGCAGCCAGGGGCCCTACTCTGGGGCCAACGTCCTGACTTTC,TRBJ2-6,16,few,.,TRBV7-9
CASSSTDRVNSPLHF,TGTGCCAGCTCATCAACGGACAGGGTTAATTCACCCCTCCACTTT,TRBJ1-6,15,.,TRBD1,TRBV18
CSVADANQPQHF,TGCAGCGTTGCGGACGCGAACCAGCCCCAGCATTTT,TRBJ1-5,12,.,.,TRBV29-1